Listed below are T cell receptor beta chains from one sample, sequenced in a study of shared clonotypes between healthy human individuals. Method: immunoSEQ multiplex PCR; TCRdb's copy keeps in-frame clones and lacks some. Of more than 1.2 million clones in the sample, just under 99% were seen once. Input material: naive CD4+ T cells sorted from blood. These TCRs come from a man aged 25-45 years in good health. The CDR3 runs from the conserved cysteine through the conserved F or W.

14	TRBV2	TRBJ2-7	CASKTRVLSYEQYF
18	TRBV18	TRBJ2-3	CASSPFRGQGRGSDTQYF
16	TRBV5-1	TRBJ2-7	CASSLVPGTGSYEQYF
13	TRBV25-1	TRBJ2-4	CASSERPNLIQYF
13	TRBV5-1	TRBJ2-5	CASSTGLQETQYF
12	TRBV29-1	TRBJ2-2	CSADRGTGELFF
14	TRBV5-4	TRBJ1-5	CASSHRGSNQPQHF
13	TRBV5-4	TRBJ1-2	CASSEDRFYGYTF
14	TRBV15	TRBJ1-1	CATSPDTSNTEAFF
13	TRBV28	TRBJ2-7	CASTTLDRYEQYF
18	TRBV11-3	TRBJ2-1	CASSLGEGLAGYYNEQFF
14	TRBV19	TRBJ2-3	CASRLTSGTDTQYF
17	TRBV5-4	TRBJ1-3	CASSLAGAAYSGNTIYF
15	TRBV5-1	TRBJ2-7	CASSLEGLGDYEQYF
11	TRBV14	TRBJ2-6	CATGAANVLTF
14	TRBV28	TRBJ2-3	CASSLLLVSDTQYF
10	TRBV19	TRBJ2-7	CATGTYEQYF
14	TRBV2	TRBJ2-5	CASSEREGLETQYF
16	TRBV4-3	TRBJ2-3	CASSQDQRRGKDTQYF
14	TRBV19	TRBJ2-7	CASRSLVESYEQYF
15	TRBV5-1	TRBJ2-7	CASSLFPEKAYEQYF
14	TRBV18	TRBJ2-7	CASSPTSGTYEQYF
15	TRBV19	TRBJ2-1	CASGGVPIGYNEQFF
16	TRBV6-5	TRBJ2-1	CASSYSTVGSGSEQFF